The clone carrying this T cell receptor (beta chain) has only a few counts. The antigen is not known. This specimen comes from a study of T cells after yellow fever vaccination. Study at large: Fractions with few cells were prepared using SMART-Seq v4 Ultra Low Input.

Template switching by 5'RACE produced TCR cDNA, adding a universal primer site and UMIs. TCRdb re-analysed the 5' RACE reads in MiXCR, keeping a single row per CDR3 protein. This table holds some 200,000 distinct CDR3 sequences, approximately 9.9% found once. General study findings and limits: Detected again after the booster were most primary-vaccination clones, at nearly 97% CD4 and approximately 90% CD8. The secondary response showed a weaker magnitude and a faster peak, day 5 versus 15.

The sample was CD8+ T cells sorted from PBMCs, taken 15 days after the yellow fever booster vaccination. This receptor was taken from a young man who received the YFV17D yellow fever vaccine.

CDR3 coding DNA: TGTGCCAGCAGCTTAGGTCCAGGGATATTCGCCGGGGAGCTGTTTTTT. The encoded protein is CASSLGPGIFAGELFF. The chain couples TRBV7-8 to TRBJ2-2, with TRBD1 as a possible D gene (5 bases). CDR1 SGHVS and CDR2 FQNEAQ come from the germline V gene. Trimming took off 1 base at V and 6 bases at J, with 15 bases between the two ends. The CDR3 is 16 amino acids.